One TCR beta chain is described in this entry. What this receptor recognizes is not known. Base qualities are not provided; no much larger clone lies one nucleotide away. Healthy HIV-negative adults with no recently reported acute infections or vaccinations were included as donors. All donors were Caucasian adults living in Nashville, Tennessee, USA. Magnetic negative selection was used to enrich CD4+ T cells, after which naive cells were positively selected on CD45RA and the negative fraction became the memory subset. After blood collection by leukapheresis, PBMCs were isolated using Ficoll-Histopaque density gradient centrifugation and then cryopreserved in the vapor phase of liquid nitrogen. Analytical flow cytometry was used to check the purity and quantity of every magnetically sorted T cell population. From each sorted fraction, genomic DNA was isolated and quantified by UV absorbance on a Nanodrop 2000c.

This entry is derived from a study of shared clonotypes between healthy human individuals (TCRdb year 2020). About the investigation overall: A few men and a couple of women, aged 18 to 49 years, made up the cohort. To estimate repertoire size and how much clonotypes are shared between individuals, the study performed deep sequencing of blood TCR repertoires from about 5 healthy adults. Per donor, leukapheresis produced somewhere between about 0.9 and 9 billion PBMCs. Libraries were prepared and TCR repertoires were sequenced by different laboratories using diverse techniques, in order to increase sequencing depth and limit assay-specific biases. For each donor, CD4 naive and CD4 memory were each run on three plates, CD8 naive on two plates, and CD8 memory on one plate.

On the study overall, not on this receptor specifically: Naive subsets generally had larger estimated clonotype richness than memory subsets. Based on pairwise subsampling, the degree of clonotype sharing among donors was expected to be affected by sequencing depth. Because the study included a small number of donors, the genetic and exposure-history diversity represented was limited. Across a handful of donors, roughly 5.4% of naive CD4, around 3.5% of naive CD8, 2% to 2.5% of memory CD4, and over 0.35% of memory CD8 clonotypes were shared. Clonotypes shared by all four sorted-subset donors showed higher generation probabilities than non-shared clonotypes. Even with the large sequencing depth, rarefaction of the sorted-subset datasets indicated that sequencing was incomplete. Sampling was restricted to blood, and TCR repertoires in tissues likely differ from the TCR repertoires found in blood.

Using the deep immunoSEQ assay, TCR CDR3 regions were amplified from genomic DNA by multiplex PCR. Genomic DNA extracted from each cell subset was distributed evenly over all wells of several immunoSEQ 96-well plates, and each plate served as one replicate. Each replicate PCR for sorted subsets received around 0.2 ug genomic DNA, equal to roughly 29,000 T cell genomes. The purified libraries were quantified using a Qubit 3.0 fluorometer, sized with a Bioanalyzer 2100, and then quantified again using the KAPA Library Quantification kit. Every immunoSEQ 96-well plate was sequenced on a dedicated single-read 150-cycle Illumina NextSeq 550 flow cell. For the original study's pipeline: Because only junctional sequences without quality scores were contained in the immunoSEQ output, filtering matching that applied to full-length reads could not be performed. To assign V/J genes and CDR3, sequences were annotated using PyIR, a Python wrapper for IgBLAST v1.9, with IMGT germline references. Reads were filtered out if the reads had weak V/J assignments (E-value above 1e-6), no CDR3, stop codons, out-of-frame junctions, or ambiguous translated residues. V3J clonotypes were defined as sequences sharing an identical inferred V gene, J gene, and CDR3 amino acid sequence. To compute the percentage overlap between repertoires, the number of shared unique clonotypes was divided by the size of the smaller repertoire. RTK rarefaction, the Chao1 estimator, and Recon v2.1 estimates of unobserved clonotypes were used to assess repertoire richness. Generation probabilities for all TCRbeta clonotypes obtained by the gDNA method from several donors were computed using OLGA. This immuneACCESS table, as held by TCRdb, lists in-frame sequences with V and J called but not all clones. Of the missing ones, under half trace to an unresolved V gene in checked studies; the others have no known cause. The V and J calls and clone size were taken over from that table, and D and trimming were inferred from the DNA. The table for this sample lists fewer than 1.6 million clones; 97% to 99% of them were counted only once. The ten largest make up around 0.33% of the sample.

As encoded in the germline V gene, CDR1 is SQVTM while CDR2 is ANQGSEA. CDR3 length: 13 amino acids, cysteine to phenylalanine. The retained sequence is limited to the CDR3, 39 bases, with the frame set at the first base. V lost 3 bases and J lost 0 bases; the stretch between them is 8 bases long. The chain is encoded by TRBV29-1 joined to TRBJ1-1; confidence is insufficient to name the D gene. This sequence was found in a man aged 25 to 40 in good health. The source material was naive CD4+ T cells sorted from blood. The sample's cell subset or site label, in plain terms: CD45RA+ positively selected. For the CDR3, the sequence is CSVEWSMNTEAFF. The nucleotide sequence reads as follows: TGCAGCGTTGAGTGGTCTATGAACACTGAAGCTTTCTTT.